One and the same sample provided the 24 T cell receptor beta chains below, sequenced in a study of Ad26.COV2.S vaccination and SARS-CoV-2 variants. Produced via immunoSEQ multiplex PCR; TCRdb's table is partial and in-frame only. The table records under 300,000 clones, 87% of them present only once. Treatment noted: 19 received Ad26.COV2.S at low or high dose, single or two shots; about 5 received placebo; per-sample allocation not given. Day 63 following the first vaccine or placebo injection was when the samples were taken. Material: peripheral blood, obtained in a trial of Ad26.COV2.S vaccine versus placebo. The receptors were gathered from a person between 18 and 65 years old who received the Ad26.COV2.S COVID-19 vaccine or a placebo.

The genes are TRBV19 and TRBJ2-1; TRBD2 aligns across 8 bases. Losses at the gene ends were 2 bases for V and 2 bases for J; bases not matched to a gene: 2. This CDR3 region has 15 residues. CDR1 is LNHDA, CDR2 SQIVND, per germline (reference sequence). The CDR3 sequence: CASSIRGGPYNEQFF. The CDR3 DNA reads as TGTGCCAGTAGTATACGGGGGGGTCCCTACAATGAGCAGTTCTTC.

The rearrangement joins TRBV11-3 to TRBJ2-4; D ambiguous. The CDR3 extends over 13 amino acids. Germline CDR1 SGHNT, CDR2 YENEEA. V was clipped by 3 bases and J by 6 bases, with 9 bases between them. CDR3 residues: CASSLSYGNIQYF. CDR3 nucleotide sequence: TGTGCCAGCAGCTTGTCGTATGGAAACATTCAGTACTTC.

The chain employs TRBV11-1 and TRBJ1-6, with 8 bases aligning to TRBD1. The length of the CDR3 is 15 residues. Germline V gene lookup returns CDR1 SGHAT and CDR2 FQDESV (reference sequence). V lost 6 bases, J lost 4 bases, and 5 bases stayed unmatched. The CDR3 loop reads CASRGTGAYNSPLHF. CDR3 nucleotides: TGTGCCAGCAGAGGGACAGGCGCTTATAATTCACCCCTCCACTTT.

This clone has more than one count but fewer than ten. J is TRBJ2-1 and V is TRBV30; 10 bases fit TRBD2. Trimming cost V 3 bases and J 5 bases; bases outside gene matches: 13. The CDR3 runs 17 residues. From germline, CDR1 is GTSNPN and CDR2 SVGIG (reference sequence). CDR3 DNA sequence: TGTGCCTGGAGGATGGGGCTAGCGGGAGATTTCCACAATGAGCAGTTCTTC. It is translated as CAWRMGLAGDFHNEQFF.

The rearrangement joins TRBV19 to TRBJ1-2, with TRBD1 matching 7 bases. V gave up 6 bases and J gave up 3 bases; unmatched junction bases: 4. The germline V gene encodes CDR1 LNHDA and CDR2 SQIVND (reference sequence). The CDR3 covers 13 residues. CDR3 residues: CASSADRDYGYTF. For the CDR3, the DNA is TGTGCCAGTAGCGCCGACAGGGACTATGGCTACACCTTC.

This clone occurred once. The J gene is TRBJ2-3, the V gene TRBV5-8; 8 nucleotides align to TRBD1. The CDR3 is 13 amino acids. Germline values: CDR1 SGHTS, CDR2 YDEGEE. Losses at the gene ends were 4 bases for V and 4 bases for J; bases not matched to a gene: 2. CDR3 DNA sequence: TGTGCCAGCAGCGTACAGGGGGCAGATACGCAGTATTTT. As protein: CASSVQGADTQYF.

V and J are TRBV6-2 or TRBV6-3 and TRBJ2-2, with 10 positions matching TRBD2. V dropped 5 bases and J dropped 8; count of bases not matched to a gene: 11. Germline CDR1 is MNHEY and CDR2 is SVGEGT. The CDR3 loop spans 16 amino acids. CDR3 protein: CASSPSGLAIRGELFF. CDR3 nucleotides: TGTGCCAGCAGTCCGTCGGGACTAGCGATTAGGGGGGAGCTGTTTTTT.

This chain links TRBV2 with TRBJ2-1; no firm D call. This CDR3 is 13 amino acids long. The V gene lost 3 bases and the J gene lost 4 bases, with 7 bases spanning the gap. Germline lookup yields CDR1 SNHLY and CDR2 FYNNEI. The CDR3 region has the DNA TGTGCCAGCAGTGATAGATTTTACAATGAGCAGTTCTTC. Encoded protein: CASSDRFYNEQFF.

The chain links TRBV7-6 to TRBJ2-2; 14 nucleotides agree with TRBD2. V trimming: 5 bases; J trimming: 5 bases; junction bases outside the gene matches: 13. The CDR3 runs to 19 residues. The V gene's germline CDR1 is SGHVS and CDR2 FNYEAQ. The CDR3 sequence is CASSPNRLAGGPGTGELFF. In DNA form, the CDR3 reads TGTGCCAGCAGCCCCAACAGACTAGCGGGAGGGCCAGGGACCGGGGAGCTGTTTTTT.

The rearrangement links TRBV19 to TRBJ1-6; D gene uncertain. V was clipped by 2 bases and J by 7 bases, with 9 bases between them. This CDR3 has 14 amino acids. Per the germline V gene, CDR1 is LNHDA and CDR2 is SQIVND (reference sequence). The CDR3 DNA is TGTGCCAGTAGTATAAAAGCCTTGAATTCACCCCTCCACTTT. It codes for CASSIKALNSPLHF. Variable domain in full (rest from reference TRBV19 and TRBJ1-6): DGGITQSPKYLFRKEGQNVTLSCEQNLNHDAMYWYRQDPGQGLRLIYYSQIVNDFQKGDIAEGYSVSREKKESFPLTVTSAQKNPTAFYLCASSIKALNSPLHFGNGTRLTVT.

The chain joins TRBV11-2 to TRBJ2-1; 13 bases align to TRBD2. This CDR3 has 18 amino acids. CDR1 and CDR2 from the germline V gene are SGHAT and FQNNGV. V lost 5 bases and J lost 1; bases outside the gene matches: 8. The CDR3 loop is CASSPGLAGEESYNEQFF. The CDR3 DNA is TGTGCCAGCAGCCCCGGACTAGCGGGAGAGGAATCCTACAATGAGCAGTTCTTC.

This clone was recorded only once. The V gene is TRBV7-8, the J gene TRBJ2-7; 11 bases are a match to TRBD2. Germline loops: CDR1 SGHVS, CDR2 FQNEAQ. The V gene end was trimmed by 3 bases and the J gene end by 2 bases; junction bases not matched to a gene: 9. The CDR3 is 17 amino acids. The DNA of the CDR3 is TGTGCCAGCAGCTTGAAGGTAGCGGGGGGGAACCCCTACGAGCAGTACTTC. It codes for CASSLKVAGGNPYEQYF.

CDR3 bases: TGTGCCAGCAGCCTGGGACAGGGGGCGGCAGACGAGCAGTACGTC. It yields the protein CASSLGQGAADEQYV. The chain joins TRBV7-2 to TRBJ2-7, with 12 bases that match TRBD1. There are 15 residues in the CDR3. CDR1 SGHTA and CDR2 FQGNSA come from the germline V gene. J gave up 5 bases and V 5 bases, and 7 bases lay outside the gene matches.

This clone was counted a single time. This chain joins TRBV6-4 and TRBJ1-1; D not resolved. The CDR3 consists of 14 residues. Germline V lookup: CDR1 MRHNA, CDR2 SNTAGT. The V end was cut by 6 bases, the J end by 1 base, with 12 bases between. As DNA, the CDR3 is TGTGCCAGCAGCCCGGCACCGGGGAACACTGAAGCTTTCTTT. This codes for CASSPAPGNTEAFF.

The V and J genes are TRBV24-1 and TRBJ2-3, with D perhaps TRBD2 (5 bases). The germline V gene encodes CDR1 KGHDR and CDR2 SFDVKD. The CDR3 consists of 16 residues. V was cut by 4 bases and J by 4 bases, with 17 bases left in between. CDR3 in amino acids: CATSDYNRDLADTQYF. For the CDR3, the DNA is TGTGCCACCAGTGACTATAACCGGGATCTAGCAGATACGCAGTATTTT.

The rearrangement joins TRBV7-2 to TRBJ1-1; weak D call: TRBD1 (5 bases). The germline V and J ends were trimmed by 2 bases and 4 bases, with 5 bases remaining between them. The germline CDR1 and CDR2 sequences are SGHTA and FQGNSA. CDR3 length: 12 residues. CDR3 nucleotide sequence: TGTGCCAGCAGCTTAAGGGGCACTGAAGCTTTCTTT. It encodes CASSLRGTEAFF.

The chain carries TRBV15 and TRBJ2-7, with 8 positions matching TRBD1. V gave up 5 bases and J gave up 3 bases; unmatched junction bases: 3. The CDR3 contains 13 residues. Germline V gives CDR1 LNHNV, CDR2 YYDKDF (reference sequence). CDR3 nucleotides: TGTGCCACCAGCTTCGGACAGGGCTACGAGCAGTACGTC. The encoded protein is CATSFGQGYEQYV.

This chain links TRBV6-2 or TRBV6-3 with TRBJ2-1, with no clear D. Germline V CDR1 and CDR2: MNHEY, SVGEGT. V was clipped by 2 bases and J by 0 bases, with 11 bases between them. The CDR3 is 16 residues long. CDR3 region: CASSYKGMSSYNEQFF. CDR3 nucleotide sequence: TGTGCCAGCAGTTACAAGGGCATGAGCTCCTACAATGAGCAGTTCTTC.

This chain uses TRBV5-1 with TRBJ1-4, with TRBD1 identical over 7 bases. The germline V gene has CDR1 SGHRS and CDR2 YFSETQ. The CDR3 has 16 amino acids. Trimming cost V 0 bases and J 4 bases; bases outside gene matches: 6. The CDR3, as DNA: TGCGCCAGCAGCTTGGGTAGGGGGCCGGTTAATGAAAAACTGTTTTTT. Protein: CASSLGRGPVNEKLFF.

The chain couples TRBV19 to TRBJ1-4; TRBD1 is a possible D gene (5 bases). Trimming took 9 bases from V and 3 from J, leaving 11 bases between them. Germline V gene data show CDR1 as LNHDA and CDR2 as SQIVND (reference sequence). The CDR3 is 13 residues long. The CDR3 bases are TGTGCCAGCCAGGGCGCGGCTAATGAAAAACTGTTTTTT. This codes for CASQGAANEKLFF.

Here the CDR3 DNA reads TGCGCCAGCTCAGGAGTTACCTACGAGCAGTACTTC. It codes for CASSGVTYEQYF. The chain links TRBV5-1 to TRBJ2-7; D is unresolved. Germline V lookup: CDR1 SGHRS, CDR2 YFSETQ. V dropped 7 bases and J dropped 2 bases, with 10 bases sitting between them. CDR3 length equals 12 residues.

As DNA, the CDR3 is TGTGCCAGCAGCTTGGGAGGGCACGGGAACACTGAAGCTTTCTTT. Translated: CASSLGGHGNTEAFF. V usage is TRBV5-4 and J usage is TRBJ1-1; D unclear. Germline V lookup: CDR1 SGHNT, CDR2 YYREEE (reference sequence). Trimming removed 0 bases at V and 1 base at J, with 10 bases between. The length of the CDR3 is 15 residues.

The CDR3 region has the DNA TGTGCCAGCAGCCTCGGGAGCTCCTACAATGAGCAGTTCTTC. It is translated as CASSLGSSYNEQFF. This sequence joins TRBV5-6 and TRBJ2-1; the D gene is possibly TRBD2 (6 bases). V was clipped by 4 bases and J by 0 bases, with 8 bases between them. The CDR3 totals 14 residues. The V gene's germline CDR1 is SGHDT and CDR2 YYEEEE. Filled out from reference TRBV5-6 and TRBJ2-1, the complete variable domain reads DAGVTQSPTHLIKTRGQQVTLRCSPKSGHDTVSWYQQALGQGPQFIFQYYEEEERQRGNFPDRFSGHQFPNYSSELNVNALLLGDSALYLCASSLGSSYNEQFFGPGTRLTVL.

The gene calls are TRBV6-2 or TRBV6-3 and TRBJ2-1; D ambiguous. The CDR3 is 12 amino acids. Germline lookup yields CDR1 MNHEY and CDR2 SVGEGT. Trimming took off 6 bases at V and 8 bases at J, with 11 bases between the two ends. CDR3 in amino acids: CASSFSRHEQFF. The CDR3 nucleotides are TGTGCCAGCAGCTTTAGCCGGCATGAGCAGTTCTTC.